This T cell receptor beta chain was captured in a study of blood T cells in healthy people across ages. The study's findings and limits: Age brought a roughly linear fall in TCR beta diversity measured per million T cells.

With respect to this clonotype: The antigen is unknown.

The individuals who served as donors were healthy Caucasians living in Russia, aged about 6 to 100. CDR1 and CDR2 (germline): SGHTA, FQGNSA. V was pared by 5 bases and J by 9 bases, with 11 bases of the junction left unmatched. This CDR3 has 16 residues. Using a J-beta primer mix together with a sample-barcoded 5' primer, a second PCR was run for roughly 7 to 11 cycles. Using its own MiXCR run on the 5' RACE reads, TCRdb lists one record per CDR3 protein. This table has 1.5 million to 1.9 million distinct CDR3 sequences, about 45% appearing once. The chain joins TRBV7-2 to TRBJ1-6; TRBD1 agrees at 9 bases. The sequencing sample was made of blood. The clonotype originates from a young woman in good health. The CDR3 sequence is CASSATTTGGGSPLHF. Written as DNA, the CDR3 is TGTGCCAGCAGCGCAACCACAACAGGGGGCGGTTCACCCCTCCACTTT.